Below, 16 T cell receptor beta chains from the same sample are listed, as sequenced in a study of glioma-infiltrating T cells after dendritic cell vaccination. The data were produced by immunoSEQ multiplex PCR, yet TCRdb's version contains in-frame clones alone and is incomplete. The sample yields around 32,000 clones, around nine tenths seen once. The sample here was blood, taken before dendritic cell vaccination. The receptors derive from a human donor with glioblastoma.

The V and J genes are TRBV7-2 and TRBJ2-3; 9 bases align to TRBD2. V shed 2 bases and J 1 base; nucleotides not matched to a gene: 10. The length of the CDR3 is 18 residues. Per germline, CDR1 SGHTA and CDR2 FQGNSA. CDR3 region: CASSLLGRASGGTDTQYF. CDR3 DNA sequence: TGTGCCAGCAGCTTATTAGGGCGAGCTAGCGGGGGCACAGATACGCAGTATTTT. The full variable domain, its missing parts supplied by reference TRBV7-2 and TRBJ2-3, is GAGVSQSPSNKVTEKGKDVELRCDPISGHTALYWYRQSLGQGLEFLIYFQGNSAPDKSGLPSDRFSAERTGGSVSTLTIQRTQQEDSAVYLCASSLLGRASGGTDTQYFGPGTRLTVL.

The chain links TRBV5-1 to TRBJ1-1, with 10 bases that match TRBD1. Germline values: CDR1 SGHRS, CDR2 YFSETQ. V lost 2 bases, J lost 4 bases, and 8 bases stayed unmatched. The CDR3 is made up of 16 amino acids. This CDR3 is CASSLRTGGGTTEAFF. In nucleotides, the CDR3 is TGCGCCAGCAGCTTACGGACAGGGGGGGGGACCACTGAAGCTTTCTTT.

This clone was observed a handful of times. This sequence joins TRBV19 and TRBJ1-1, with D unresolved. The CDR3 loop spans 14 amino acids. V was cut by 6 bases and J by 9 bases, with 20 bases left in between. Germline V gene data show CDR1 as LNHDA and CDR2 as SQIVND (reference sequence). The CDR3 loop reads CASSPTPEVGKAFF. CDR3 nucleotide sequence: TGTGCCAGTAGCCCGACCCCGGAGGTGGGGAAAGCTTTCTTT.

The chain has TRBV6-5 and TRBJ2-1; D might be TRBD1 (7 bases). The CDR3 spans 16 residues. Germline CDR1 MNHEY, CDR2 SVGAGI. Trimming shortened V by 2 bases and J by 4 bases, and 15 bases separated the two germline ends. The DNA for the CDR3 is TGTGCCAGCAGTTACGGTGGGGCAGGGGGGTACAATGAGCAGTTCTTC. This encodes CASSYGGAGGYNEQFF.

V and J are TRBV5-4 and TRBJ1-5; 9 bases fit TRBD1. Trimming removed 4 bases from V and 3 bases from J; junction bases left unmatched: 5. Germline V gene sequence: CDR1 SGHNT, CDR2 YYREEE (reference sequence). The CDR3 runs 15 residues. As DNA, the CDR3 is TGTGCCAGCAGCGTGACAGGGGGTCCCAATCAGCCCCAGCATTTT. Amino acid sequence: CASSVTGGPNQPQHF. Drawing the rest from reference TRBV5-4 and TRBJ1-5, the complete variable domain is ETGVTQSPTHLIKTRGQQVTLRCSSQSGHNTVSWYQQALGQGPQFIFQYYREEENGRGNFPPRFSGLQFPNYSSELNVNALELDDSALYLCASSVTGGPNQPQHFGDGTRLSIL.

The chain recombines TRBV4-1 with TRBJ2-5; 11 nucleotides match TRBD2. Germline loops: CDR1 MGHRA, CDR2 YSYEKL. The CDR3 extends over 19 amino acids. The V segment lost 0 bases and the J segment 0 bases; nucleotides outside the gene matches: 9. The CDR3 protein is CASSQEGRLAGLYQETQYF. The CDR3 bases are TGCGCCAGCAGCCAAGAAGGGCGACTAGCGGGATTGTACCAAGAGACCCAGTACTTC.

The V and J genes are TRBV27 and TRBJ2-3, with TRBD1 matching over 8 bases. CDR3 length: 15 amino acids. Germline CDR1 MNHEY, CDR2 SMNVEV (reference sequence). With 5 bases clipped from V and 6 bases from J, the junction kept 10 bases outside the gene matches. CDR3 coding DNA: TGTGCCAGCAGTCGCCCAGGGGGCGGAGGGGATACGCAGTATTTT. Residues: CASSRPGGGGDTQYF.

The chain joins TRBV5-1 to TRBJ2-1, with 7 bases aligning to TRBD2. The CDR3 runs to 15 residues. The germline CDR1 and CDR2 sequences are SGHRS and YFSETQ. With 2 bases clipped from V and 4 bases from J, the junction kept 6 bases outside the gene matches. The CDR3 coding sequence is TGCGCCAGCAGCTTCCTAGCGGAGGGGTACAATGAGCAGTTCTTC. Translated: CASSFLAEGYNEQFF.

The rearrangement joins TRBV2 to TRBJ1-2, with D hard to call. Trimming removed 4 bases from V and 4 bases from J, with 7 bases in between. The CDR3 runs to 12 residues. The germline CDR1 and CDR2 sequences are SNHLY and FYNNEI. This chain's CDR3 is CASSVGIYGYTF. As DNA, the CDR3 is TGTGCCAGCAGTGTCGGGATCTATGGCTACACCTTC. Combining the CDR3 with reference TRBV2 and TRBJ1-2 gives the whole variable domain EPEVTQTPSHQVTQMGQEVILRCVPISNHLYFYWYRQILGQKVEFLVSFYNNEISEKSEIFDDQFSVERPDGSNFTLKIRSTKLEDSAMYFCASSVGIYGYTFGSGTRLTVV.

Concerning this clone: Other DNA sequences in this specimen translate into the identical CDR3. The chain is built from TRBV5-4 and TRBJ2-7; D gene unclear. Trimming stripped 0 bases from V and 6 bases from J, with 4 bases between. CDR1 is SGHNT, CDR2 YYREEE, per germline (reference sequence). CDR3 length equals 11 residues. In DNA, the CDR3 is TGTGCCAGCAGCTTGGGAGGCGAGCAGTACTTC. Encoded protein: CASSLGGEQYF.

This rearrangement joins TRBV19 to TRBJ2-4; the D gene is possibly TRBD2 (6 bases). Germline V gives CDR1 LNHDA, CDR2 SQIVND (reference sequence). Trimming removed 6 bases at V and 6 bases at J, with 12 bases between. This CDR3 region has 13 residues. CDR3 nucleotide sequence: TGTGCCAGTAGGATGGAGGGGACAAACATTCAGTACTTC. Its protein product is CASRMEGTNIQYF.

This clone has only a few counts. This rearrangement joins TRBV6-4 to TRBJ2-1; D perhaps matches TRBD2 (6 bases). V lost 0 bases, J lost 10 bases, and 19 bases lay in between. Germline V gene sequence: CDR1 MRHNA, CDR2 SNTAGT. The CDR3 runs 16 residues. CDR3 DNA: TGTGCCAGCAGTGACTCCCCAGCGGACGGGAGAGTGGAGCAGTTCTTC. This translates into CASSDSPADGRVEQFF.

The gene calls are TRBV6-1 and TRBJ1-2, with D possibly matching TRBD1 (6 bases). Per the germline V gene, CDR1 is MNHNS and CDR2 is SASEGT. Trimming took off 6 bases at V and 4 bases at J, with 15 bases between the two ends. The CDR3 is made up of 14 amino acids. The CDR3 spells CASSQGYQGYGYTF. The CDR3 nucleotides are TGTGCCAGCAGCCAGGGGTATCAAGGCTATGGCTACACCTTC.

Details on this clone: Compared with germline, one end of the junction differs, possibly owing to a read error. This chain connects TRBV6-4 to TRBJ2-2; TRBD1 aligns across 7 bases. Germline V gives CDR1 MRHNA, CDR2 SNTAGT. The CDR3 sequence is 15 residues long. The CDR3 DNA follows: TGTGCCAGCAGCGACTCAGGGGGGAACACCGGGGAGCTGTTTTTT. Its protein is CASSDSGGNTGELFF.

The chain is built from TRBV18 and TRBJ1-4; 8 bases fit TRBD1. The germline CDR1 and CDR2 sequences are KGHSH and LQKENI. CDR3 length: 14 residues. The junction had 4 bases not matched to a gene; V was cut back by 2 bases and J by 8 bases. The CDR3 region is CASSPGQGYEKLFF. The CDR3, as DNA: TGTGCCAGCTCACCAGGACAGGGATACGAAAAACTGTTTTTT.

This rearrangement joins TRBV11-2 to TRBJ2-4; TRBD1 aligns across 9 bases. V was pared by 4 bases and J by 8 bases, with 9 bases of the junction left unmatched. The CDR3 is 15 amino acids. From germline, CDR1 is SGHAT and CDR2 FQNNGV. This CDR3 reads CASSSHRDRVYIQYF. The CDR3 coding sequence is TGTGCCAGCAGCTCACACCGGGACAGGGTTTACATTCAGTACTTC.